This TCR beta chain appears in the sequencing data of a study of T-cell reconstitution after alpha-beta-depleted transplantation in children. Unique molecular identifiers were used in preparing the TCRbeta library. Using its own MiXCR run on the PCR reads, TCRdb lists one record per CDR3 protein. Of over 400,000 distinct CDR3 sequences listed, approximately 13% were seen once; the top ten hold 4.5% to 6%. Sequencing used PBMCs from the stem cell graft donor, obtained from the stem cell graft. The clonotype comes from a human donor who donated a stem cell graft to a child with combined immunodeficiency.

CDR3 residues: CSVAQDRPPLGYEQYF. CDR3 in DNA: TGCAGCGTTGCCCAAGACAGACCCCCTTTGGGCTACGAGCAGTACTTC. The chain uses TRBV29-1 and TRBJ2-7; possible D gene TRBD1, 5 bases. The germline V gene encodes CDR1 SQVTM and CDR2 ANQGSEA. Trimming removed 4 bases from V and 3 bases from J, with 22 bases in between. The CDR3 has 16 residues.